These 5 T cell receptor beta chains share one sample of origin, sequenced in a study of response to subunit inactivated influenza vaccine. TCRdb itself ran the RT-PCR reads through MiXCR, one entry per CDR3 protein. The sample carries roughly 540,000 distinct CDR3 sequences, approximately 24% recorded once. These records were also assigned to another study, of T cells expressing NK-cell markers. That report adds: Generation of TCR beta cDNA was performed by 5'RACE template switching incorporating UMIs.

Sequences were derived from CD4+ T cells sorted from PBMCs, sampled 12 days after vaccination. The receptor source for this set is a man between 50 and 59 years old who received an inactivated influenza vaccine.

The genes are TRBV7-9 and TRBJ2-7; D perhaps matches TRBD2 (7 bases). The CDR3 extends over 16 amino acids. Germline CDR1 reads SEHNR; CDR2 reads FQNEAQ (reference sequence). The germline V and J ends were trimmed by 5 bases and 6 bases, with 23 bases remaining between them. CDR3 in DNA: TGTGCCAGCAGCCCTATGGGGGGGACAACGGTGAGCGAGCAGTACTTC. Protein: CASSPMGGTTVSEQYF.

J is TRBJ2-6 and V is TRBV12-3 or TRBV12-4, with D unclear. The germline V and J ends were trimmed by 7 bases and 0 bases, with 10 bases remaining between them. The CDR3 is made up of 15 amino acids. The CDR3 loop is CASKGARSGANVLTF. DNA for the CDR3: TGTGCCAGCAAAGGCGCACGCTCTGGGGCCAACGTCCTGACTTTC.

The chain employs TRBV15 and TRBJ2-7; 11 bases match TRBD1. The J segment lost 5 bases and the V segment lost 2 bases, leaving 8 bases of the junction unmatched. The CDR3 length is 16 residues. The germline gives CDR1 LNHNV, CDR2 YYDKDF (reference sequence). The CDR3 DNA sequence: TGTGCCACCAGCAGACATACCGGGACAGGGGGAGACGAGCAGTACTTC. It codes for CATSRHTGTGGDEQYF.

V usage is TRBV12-3 or TRBV12-4 and J usage is TRBJ1-1; 12 nucleotides line up with TRBD1. CDR3 length: 18 amino acids. The V segment lost 6 bases and the J segment 0 bases; nucleotides outside the gene matches: 11. The CDR3 DNA follows: TGTGCCAGCAGCCGCGGGGACAGGGGGCTTAGGGTGAACACTGAAGCTTTCTTT. Protein sequence: CASSRGDRGLRVNTEAFF.

There are a few counts of this clonotype. The J gene is TRBJ2-5, the V gene TRBV5-1, with 10 bases lining up with TRBD2. V was pared by 4 bases and J by 2 bases, with 8 bases of the junction left unmatched. CDR3 length equals 16 residues. Germline assignment: CDR1 SGHRS and CDR2 YFSETQ. The CDR3 sequence is CASSPGLAEPQETQYF. In nucleotides, the CDR3 is TGCGCCAGCAGCCCTGGACTAGCGGAGCCTCAAGAGACCCAGTACTTC.